Listed below are T cell receptor beta chains from one sample, sequenced in a study of a mutant IDH1 vaccine in newly diagnosed glioma. Sequencing used immunoSEQ multiplex PCR; TCRdb keeps in-frame clones, though not all of them. Here the sample spans tens of thousands of clones, 75% to 95% being singletons. Sequenced here: PBMCs, sampled from a glioma patient treated with radiotherapy, temozolomide or both. These receptor sequences come from a man over 45 with glioma. Both conserved end residues are part of each CDR3. Fields, in order: D gene, V gene, CDR3 protein. The D gene is left open where the match is weak.

TRBD1 TRBV5-4 CASSLPGTENYEQYF
. TRBV6-1 CASGILRDEKLFF
TRBD1 TRBV9 CASKGEWGQGLSGANVLTF
TRBD1 TRBV29-1 CSAEGGQGDEQFF
TRBD2 TRBV2 CASRQLAGAFDEQFF
TRBD1 TRBV27 CASSRTGGSYEQYF
. TRBV5-1 CASSATGTSSYNSPLHF
. TRBV29-1 CSVDDGPSSYNEQFF
TRBD1 TRBV10-1 CASSERTGLIDTQYF
. TRBV18 CASSPFPTGELFF
TRBD1 TRBV6-5 CASNRHRGSYEQYF
TRBD1 TRBV15 CATSRAGTGSRGYTF
TRBD2 TRBV4-2 CASSQRAGGNTGELFF
. TRBV11-3 CASSLDRYNEQFF
. TRBV9 CASRGGSYNEQFF
TRBD1 TRBV4-1 CASSQGRGLGNTIYF
. TRBV6-1 CASSETGGRAFF